This entry lists 25 T cell receptor beta chains sequenced from one sample in a study of T cells in Graves' hyperthyroidism and ophthalmopathy. TCR beta CDR3 sequences were amplified from RNA transcripts. Primed by the HTBI set, a first-round RT-PCR was run on the TCR CDR3. TCRdb called the multiplex PCR reads again in MiXCR, with one record for every CDR3 protein. The sample comprises fewer than 300,000 distinct CDR3 sequences, roughly 15% of which are singletons, and around 31% rests with the top ten. Material: blood. These receptors were taken from a woman aged 45-65 years with Graves' hyperthyroidism that later progressed to Graves' ophthalmopathy.

DNA for the CDR3: TGTGCCAGCAGCGTAGAGACAGGGGAGACCTACGAGCAGTACTTC. Protein product: CASSVETGETYEQYF. This chain connects TRBV9 to TRBJ2-7; 8 bases map to TRBD1. The V and J ends lost 0 bases and 2 bases, in that order; junction bases with no gene match: 4. The germline V gene encodes CDR1 SGDLS and CDR2 YYNGEE. The CDR3 has 15 amino acids.

This clonotype was counted a few times. This chain connects TRBV14 to TRBJ2-1; 8 bases agree with TRBD2. Germline lookup yields CDR1 SGHDN and CDR2 FVKESK. V trimming: 5 bases; J trimming: 0 bases; junction bases outside the gene matches: 9. The CDR3 is 17 amino acids. Written as DNA, the CDR3 is TGTGCCAGCAGCGAACTAGCGGAAATCAGCTCCTACAATGAGCAGTTCTTC. Amino acids: CASSELAEISSYNEQFF.

This clonotype was seen ten or more times. This sequence joins TRBV10-3 and TRBJ2-1; D not certain. The CDR3 runs 15 residues. V was pared by 0 bases and J by 4 bases, with 10 bases between. Germline values: CDR1 ENHRY, CDR2 SYGVKD. As DNA, the CDR3 is TGTGCCATCAGTGAGTCTACCTCCGGGTACAATGAGCAGTTCTTC. This gives the protein CAISESTSGYNEQFF.

This clonotype was observed at least ten times. The rearrangement links TRBV12-3 or TRBV12-4 to TRBJ1-2; tentatively, D is TRBD1 (5 bases). This CDR3 comprises 14 residues. Between the trimmed V and J ends, which lost 3 bases and 4 bases, there was a span of 12 bases. The CDR3, as DNA: TGTGCCAGCAGTTTTCCCCAGGGAGGCTATGGCTACACCTTC. Its translation is CASSFPQGGYGYTF.

The table lists this clonotype with a few counts. The chain combines TRBV20-1 with TRBJ2-2; D perhaps matches TRBD2 (6 bases). Trimming left V 0 bases short and J 6 bases short, with 11 bases between. The CDR3 is 14 residues long. Per germline, CDR1 DFQATT and CDR2 SNEGSKA (reference sequence). Here the CDR3 reads CSAREGLLPGELFF. The CDR3 nucleotides read TGCAGTGCTAGAGAGGGACTCCTTCCCGGGGAGCTGTTTTTT.

This clonotype has a handful of counts. CDR3 sequence reads: CASSLRGLAGGPGETQYF. CDR3 coding DNA: TGTGCCAGCAGTTTAAGGGGACTAGCGGGAGGGCCCGGGGAGACCCAGTACTTC. The rearrangement uses TRBV27 and TRBJ2-5; 16 nucleotides match TRBD2. CDR3 length: 18 residues. The ends lost 2 bases at V and 5 bases at J; junction bases unmatched: 8. CDR1 is MNHEY and CDR2 is SMNVEV in the germline V gene (reference sequence).

Ten or more counts support this clonotype. The gene calls are TRBV5-1 and TRBJ1-1, with a weak D call TRBD1 (6 bases). Trimming pared 3 bases from V and 0 bases from J, leaving 9 bases between. Germline lookup yields CDR1 SGHRS and CDR2 YFSETQ. The CDR3 runs 14 residues. The CDR3 sequence is CASSSDSMNTEAFF. CDR3 coding DNA: TGCGCCAGCAGCTCGGACAGCATGAACACTGAAGCTTTCTTT.

This clonotype has ten or more counts. The chain is built from TRBV24-1 and TRBJ2-1; D is unresolved. Trimming cost V 2 bases and J 0 bases, with 10 bases left between them. This CDR3 spans 16 amino acids. Germline V lookup: CDR1 KGHDR, CDR2 SFDVKD. The CDR3 DNA reads as TGTGCCACCAGTGATTCCGACGGAATCTCCTACAATGAGCAGTTCTTC. Translating it yields CATSDSDGISYNEQFF.

This clonotype has at least ten counts. The rearrangement links TRBV28 to TRBJ2-3, with 7 bases lining up with TRBD2. V was pared by 4 bases and J by 0 bases, with 4 bases of the junction left unmatched. The CDR3 has 15 residues. From germline, CDR1 is MDHEN and CDR2 SYDVKM. CDR3 in amino acids: CASSSASGSTDTQYF. Written as DNA, the CDR3 is TGTGCCAGCAGTTCAGCTAGCGGTAGCACAGATACGCAGTATTTT. Combining the CDR3 with reference TRBV28 and TRBJ2-3 gives the whole variable domain DVKVTQSSRYLVKRTGEKVFLECVQDMDHENMFWYRQDPGLGLRLIYFSYDVKMKEKGDIPEGYSVSREKKERFSLILESASTNQTSMYLCASSSASGSTDTQYFGPGTRLTVL.

This clonotype was seen ten or more times. The chain joins TRBV6-1 to TRBJ2-5; D assignment may be TRBD1 or TRBD2 (5 bases each). The CDR3 totals 13 residues. Germline CDR1 reads MNHNS; CDR2 reads SASEGT. V was pared by 4 bases and J by 8 bases, with 14 bases between. CDR3 sequence: CASSGDPVGTQYF. The CDR3 nucleotides are TGTGCCAGCAGTGGGGACCCCGTTGGAACCCAGTACTTC.

This clonotype was seen many times. CDR3 DNA sequence: TGTGCCAGCAGCCTCCGACTAGCGGGAGGCTATGAGCAGTTCTTC. Translation gives CASSLRLAGGYEQFF. The V call is TRBV11-2, the J call TRBJ2-1, with 13 nucleotides matching TRBD2. The V gene end was trimmed by 5 bases and the J gene end by 8 bases; junction bases not matched to a gene: 6. Germline lookup yields CDR1 SGHAT and CDR2 FQNNGV. CDR3 length: 15 amino acids.

This clonotype showed up many times. The DNA of the CDR3 is TGTGCCAGCTCACCCCGGGACAGGATCGCGGGGAGCTCCTACAATGAGCAGTTCTTC. It is translated as CASSPRDRIAGSSYNEQFF. The V gene is TRBV18, the J gene TRBJ2-1; 8 bases fit TRBD1. Germline values: CDR1 KGHSH, CDR2 LQKENI. J gave up 0 bases and V 3 bases, and 13 bases lay outside the gene matches. The CDR3 totals 19 residues. Full variable domain (outside the CDR3, taken from reference TRBV18 and TRBJ2-1): NAGVMQNPRHLVRRRGQEARLRCSPMKGHSHVYWYRQLPEEGLKFMVYLQKENIIDESGMPKERFSAEFPKEGPSILRIQQVVRGDSAAYFCASSPRDRIAGSSYNEQFFGPGTRLTVL.

This clonotype was seen many times. This chain connects TRBV6-5 to TRBJ1-2, with D possibly being TRBD1 (5 bases). Germline-derived CDR1 and CDR2 are MNHEY and SVGAGI. V was clipped by 0 bases and J by 7 bases, with 12 bases between them. The CDR3 is 14 residues long. CDR3 in DNA: TGTGCCAGCAGTTACTCCCTTGGGACTACTGGCTACACCTTC. This encodes CASSYSLGTTGYTF.

This clonotype was counted between two and nine times. The DNA for the CDR3 is TGTGCCAGTAGTATAGGCGGGGCGGGAGGGCCTACCTACGAGCAGTACTTC. This translates into CASSIGGAGGPTYEQYF. The V call is TRBV19, the J call TRBJ2-7; 9 bases are a match to TRBD2. Germline V gene sequence: CDR1 LNHDA, CDR2 SQIVND (reference sequence). This CDR3 contains 17 residues. Trimming cost V 1 base and J 2 bases; bases outside gene matches: 9.

In its sample, this clonotype was seen many times. This sequence joins TRBV27 and TRBJ2-7, with 7 bases fitting TRBD2. Per the germline V gene, CDR1 is MNHEY and CDR2 is SMNVEV (reference sequence). V trimming: 4 bases; J trimming: 2 bases; junction bases outside the gene matches: 2. The CDR3 runs 13 residues. CDR3: CASSSRGAYEQYF. CDR3 nucleotides: TGTGCCAGCAGTTCACGGGGGGCCTACGAGCAGTACTTC.

This clonotype was counted a few times. The chain is built from TRBV27 and TRBJ2-7, with TRBD1 matching 9 bases. With V trimmed by 2 bases and J by 4 bases, 12 bases remained unmatched. The CDR3 sequence is 17 residues long. CDR1 is MNHEY, CDR2 SMNVEV, per germline (reference sequence). CDR3 coding DNA: TGTGCCAGCAGTTTAACGGGACAGGGCCGAGTGGCATACGAGCAGTACTTC. Protein: CASSLTGQGRVAYEQYF.

This clonotype was counted many times. The chain combines TRBV20-1 with TRBJ1-2, with a tentative D call TRBD1 (6 bases). Germline CDR1 reads DFQATT; CDR2 reads SNEGSKA (reference sequence). V lost 5 bases to trimming and J lost 4 bases, with 14 bases between them. The CDR3 length is 13 residues. CDR3 DNA sequence: TGCAGTGCTGTCAAAGGGGGAGGCTATGGCTACACCTTC. The encoded protein is CSAVKGGGYGYTF.

This clonotype was seen repeatedly, ten times or more. This chain joins TRBV28 and TRBJ2-7; 8 bases fit TRBD2. Germline trimming cut 7 bases from V and 2 bases from J; bases unmatched to any gene: 10. CDR3 length equals 15 residues. The germline CDR1 and CDR2 sequences are MDHEN and SYDVKM. CDR3 coding DNA: TGTGCCAGCATGGTCATAGCGGGATTGACCTACGAGCAGTACTTC. Protein product: CASMVIAGLTYEQYF.

The chain recombines TRBV18 with TRBJ2-5, with TRBD1 identical over 9 bases. The V gene end was trimmed by 2 bases and the J gene end by 7 bases; junction bases not matched to a gene: 11. The CDR3 runs 16 residues. CDR1 KGHSH and CDR2 LQKENI come from the germline V gene. CDR3 protein: CASSPNLVQGALTQYF. CDR3 nucleotides: TGTGCCAGCTCACCAAATCTGGTACAGGGGGCGTTGACCCAGTACTTC.

This clonotype was counted ten times or more. This rearrangement joins TRBV28 to TRBJ2-3; D not certain. The CDR3 has 16 residues. Germline V lookup: CDR1 MDHEN, CDR2 SYDVKM. V was cut by 6 bases and J by 4 bases, with 20 bases left in between. The CDR3 region is CASSSPQVRFSDTQYF. As DNA, the CDR3 is TGTGCCAGCAGCTCACCGCAGGTCAGATTTTCAGATACGCAGTATTTT. The entire variable domain, with the rest obtained from reference TRBV28 and TRBJ2-3, is as follows: DVKVTQSSRYLVKRTGEKVFLECVQDMDHENMFWYRQDPGLGLRLIYFSYDVKMKEKGDIPEGYSVSREKKERFSLILESASTNQTSMYLCASSSPQVRFSDTQYFGPGTRLTVL.

This clonotype was recorded many times. This rearrangement joins TRBV28 to TRBJ2-5, with 8 nucleotides matching TRBD1. Per germline, CDR1 MDHEN and CDR2 SYDVKM. V shed 4 bases, J shed 5 bases, and the junction held 3 bases outside the gene matches. The CDR3 is made up of 13 amino acids. The chain's CDR3 is CASSSGGAETQYF. Written as DNA, the CDR3 is TGTGCCAGCAGTTCAGGGGGCGCGGAGACCCAGTACTTC.

This clonotype was seen ten or more times. This chain joins TRBV20-1 and TRBJ1-4, with 8 bases identical to TRBD1. Unmatched junction bases numbered 7, after V lost 2 bases and J lost 2 bases. The germline V gene has CDR1 DFQATT and CDR2 SNEGSKA (reference sequence). This CDR3 contains 16 residues. CDR3 DNA sequence: TGCAGTGCTAGACGGGGACAGGACGTTACTAATGAAAAACTGTTTTTT. Its protein is CSARRGQDVTNEKLFF.

This clonotype was seen a few times. As DNA, the CDR3 is TGTGCCAGCAGCCCCATTTCGGGGCGCTCTGGGGCCAACGTCCTGACTTTC. Translation gives CASSPISGRSGANVLTF. The chain recombines TRBV7-6 with TRBJ2-6; the D call may be TRBD1 or TRBD2 (5 bases each). Trimming took 5 bases from V and 0 from J, leaving 14 bases between them. CDR3 size: 17 residues. Germline assignment: CDR1 SGHVS and CDR2 FNYEAQ. The entire variable domain, with the rest obtained from reference TRBV7-6 and TRBJ2-6, is as follows: GAGVSQSPRYKVTKRGQDVALRCDPISGHVSLYWYRQALGQGPEFLTYFNYEAQQDKSGLPNDRFSAERPEGSISTLTIQRTEQRDSAMYRCASSPISGRSGANVLTFGAGSRLTVL.

This clonotype was detected ten times or more. The chain recombines TRBV28 with TRBJ1-5; D is unclear. Germline-derived CDR1 and CDR2 are MDHEN and SYDVKM. CDR3 size: 12 residues. The V end was cut by 8 bases, the J end by 1 base, with 6 bases between. The CDR3 spells CASLKSNQPQHF. The CDR3 DNA is TGTGCCAGCCTAAAGAGCAATCAGCCCCAGCATTTT.

This clonotype has ten or more counts. The rearrangement uses TRBV3-1 and TRBJ2-2; 7 nucleotides agree with TRBD2. CDR1 and CDR2 (germline): LGHDT, YNNKEL (reference sequence). The CDR3 length is 17 residues. Unmatched junction bases numbered 11, after V lost 3 bases and J lost 4 bases. CDR3 loop: CASSHPQTSWATGELFF. The CDR3 bases are TGTGCCAGCAGCCACCCCCAGACTAGCTGGGCCACCGGGGAGCTGTTTTTT.